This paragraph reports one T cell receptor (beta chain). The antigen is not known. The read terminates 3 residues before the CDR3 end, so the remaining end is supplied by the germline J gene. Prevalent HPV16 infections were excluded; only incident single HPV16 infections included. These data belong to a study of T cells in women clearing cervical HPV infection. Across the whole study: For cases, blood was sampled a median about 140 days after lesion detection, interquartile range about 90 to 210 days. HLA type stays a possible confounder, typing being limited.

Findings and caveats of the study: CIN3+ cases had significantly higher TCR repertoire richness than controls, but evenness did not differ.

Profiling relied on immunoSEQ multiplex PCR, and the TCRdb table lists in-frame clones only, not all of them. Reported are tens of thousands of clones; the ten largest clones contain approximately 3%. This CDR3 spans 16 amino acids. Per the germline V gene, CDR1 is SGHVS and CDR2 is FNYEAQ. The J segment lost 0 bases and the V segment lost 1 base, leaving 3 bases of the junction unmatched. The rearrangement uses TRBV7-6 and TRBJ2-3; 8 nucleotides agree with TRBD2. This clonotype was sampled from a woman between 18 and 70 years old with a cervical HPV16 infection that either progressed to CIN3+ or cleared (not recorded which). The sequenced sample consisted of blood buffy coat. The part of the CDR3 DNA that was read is TGTGCCAGCAGCTTAGTAGCGGGGCCTAGCACAGATACG. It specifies CASSLVAGPSTDT. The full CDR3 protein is CASSLVAGPSTDTQYF.